Below are 25 T cell receptor beta chains sequenced from a single sample in a study of metastatic and nonmetastatic thyroid tumors. Every patient was untreated before thyroid surgery. TCRdb re-called the PCR reads via MiXCR. The sample holds fewer than 25,000 clones, roughly 15% seen once. The sequenced material came from tumor tissue. The receptor set was obtained from a female donor with papillary thyroid cancer or a benign thyroid nodule (not recorded which). Some clones in this sample may be carry-over from other donors' samples.

The chain joins TRBV6-1 to TRBJ1-2, with a tentative D call TRBD1 (5 bases). Germline values: CDR1 MNHNS, CDR2 SASEGT. The germline V and J ends were trimmed by 5 bases and 0 bases, with 13 bases remaining between them. CDR3 length: 15 residues. CDR3 in amino acids: CASSTPGAANYGYTF. The CDR3 DNA follows: TGTGCCAGCAGTACACCCGGGGCGGCTAACTATGGCTACACCTTC.

This clone was recorded many times. This sequence joins TRBV11-2 and TRBJ2-2; D is perhaps TRBD1 (5 bases). This CDR3 comprises 15 residues. CDR1 SGHAT and CDR2 FQNNGV come from the germline V gene. Between the trimmed V and J ends, which lost 3 bases and 0 bases, there was a span of 8 bases. The CDR3 nucleotides are TGTGCCAGCAGCTTCCAGGGATCGAACACCGGGGAGCTGTTTTTT. Translating gives CASSFQGSNTGELFF.

This chain uses TRBV20-1 with TRBJ2-5; D may be TRBD2 (5 bases). The CDR3 extends over 15 amino acids. Trimming took off 0 bases at V and 1 base at J, with 12 bases between the two ends. Per germline, CDR1 DFQATT and CDR2 SNEGSKA (reference sequence). This CDR3 is CSARDSVGIQETQYF. In DNA form, the CDR3 reads TGCAGTGCTAGAGATAGCGTTGGGATCCAAGAGACCCAGTACTTC.

This clone was recorded at least ten times. The V gene is TRBV18, the J gene TRBJ1-1, with 7 bases lining up with TRBD1. This CDR3 contains 14 residues. Germline values: CDR1 KGHSH, CDR2 LQKENI. Trimming removed 3 bases from V and 4 bases from J; junction bases left unmatched: 5. For the CDR3, the DNA is TGTGCCAGCTCACCGGGACAGAGGGTCACTGAAGCTTTCTTT. Residues: CASSPGQRVTEAFF.

This clone was seen ten or more times. The J gene is TRBJ2-1, the V gene TRBV7-2, with 9 nucleotides matching TRBD2. Trimming cost V 9 bases and J 7 bases; bases outside gene matches: 10. From germline, CDR1 is SGHTA and CDR2 FQGNSA. This CDR3 contains 14 residues. CDR3 bases: TGTGCCAGTTCGATCGGGACTAGCATGAATGAGCAGTTCTTC. As protein: CASSIGTSMNEQFF. Variable domain in full (rest from reference TRBV7-2 and TRBJ2-1): GAGVSQSPSNKVTEKGKDVELRCDPISGHTALYWYRQSLGQGLEFLIYFQGNSAPDKSGLPSDRFSAERTGGSVSTLTIQRTQQEDSAVYLCASSIGTSMNEQFFGPGTRLTVL.

The sample holds many counts of this clone. Just one base apart from a much larger clone, this may be a read error. The conserved phenylalanine or tryptophan normally closing the CDR3 is absent here, so this likely arose from a read error. This sequence joins TRBV12-3 or TRBV12-4 and TRBJ1-1, with 8 bases matching TRBD1. CDR3 length: 15 amino acids. After removal of 2 bases from V and 3 bases from J, the junction contained 5 bases not matched to a gene. The CDR3 loop is CASSLRPTGDTEAFL. In DNA, the CDR3 is TGTGCCAGCAGTTTACGTCCGACAGGGGACACTGAAGCTTTCCTT.

This clone came up many times. The chain uses TRBV5-1 and TRBJ2-5; perhaps D is TRBD1 or TRBD2 (5 bases each). This CDR3 spans 15 amino acids. V shed 6 bases and J shed 1 base, with 16 bases lying between them. Germline V CDR1 and CDR2: SGHRS, YFSETQ. CDR3 amino acids: CASMEAQGPQETQYF. The CDR3, as DNA: TGCGCCAGCATGGAGGCTCAGGGACCCCAAGAGACCCAGTACTTC.

This clone was seen many times. V is TRBV7-2 and J is TRBJ2-5; TRBD1 matches 9 bases. The CDR3 extends over 14 amino acids. CDR1 and CDR2 from the germline V gene are SGHTA and FQGNSA. Trimming took 4 bases from V and 4 from J; bases not matched to a gene: 4. CDR3 protein: CASSSNRGRETQYF. As DNA, the CDR3 is TGTGCCAGCAGCTCTAACAGGGGGCGAGAGACCCAGTACTTC.

This clone was recorded many times. The chain uses TRBV20-1 and TRBJ2-7; 8 nucleotides align to TRBD2. Germline-derived CDR1 and CDR2 are DFQATT and SNEGSKA (reference sequence). Losses at the gene ends were 4 bases for V and 5 bases for J; bases not matched to a gene: 16. The length of the CDR3 is 16 residues. Written as DNA, the CDR3 is TGCAGTGCTACACCGGGGGGGGCGGGAGAAAGCCACGAGCAGTACTTC. It is translated as CSATPGGAGESHEQYF.

This clone was seen at least ten times. V and J are TRBV15 and TRBJ1-2; the match to TRBD1 covers 10 bases. In germline, CDR1 is LNHNV, CDR2 YYDKDF (reference sequence). CDR3 length: 17 amino acids. The trim removed 4 bases at V and 3 bases at J, leaving 11 bases unmatched. CDR3 amino acids: CATSTTKGQGPYYGYTF. For the CDR3, the DNA is TGTGCCACCAGCACAACAAAGGGACAGGGGCCCTACTATGGCTACACCTTC.

Only a few counts were recorded for this clone. This may arise from a read error, as a much more abundant clone is one base away. This chain uses TRBV19 with TRBJ1-4, with unresolved D. CDR3 length: 13 residues. V shed 9 bases and J shed 8 bases, with 16 bases lying between them. Germline assignment: CDR1 LNHDA and CDR2 SQIVND (reference sequence). CDR3 coding DNA: TGTGCCAGCAAAGGGTTACCTGGGGAAAAACTGTTTTTT. Its protein is CASKGLPGEKLFF.

This clone was recorded many times. The CDR3 reads CASSLSTANTGELFF. CDR3 sequence (DNA): TGTGCCAGCAGCTTGTCCACGGCGAACACCGGGGAGCTGTTTTTT. The chain combines TRBV5-4 with TRBJ2-2; D uncertain. Per the germline V gene, CDR1 is SGHNT and CDR2 is YYREEE (reference sequence). The CDR3 extends over 15 amino acids. V dropped 1 base and J dropped 0 bases, with 7 bases sitting between them.

In this sample, this clone turned up many times. The rearrangement joins TRBV19 to TRBJ1-5; D possibly corresponds to TRBD1 (5 bases). The length of the CDR3 is 15 residues. Trimming removed 0 bases from V and 4 bases from J, with 10 bases in between. The germline gives CDR1 LNHDA, CDR2 SQIVND (reference sequence). In DNA form, the CDR3 reads TGTGCCAGTAGTATAGAAGGGACCAGAAATCAGCCCCAGCATTTT. It translates to CASSIEGTRNQPQHF.

This clone has ten or more counts. Additional DNA sequences in this sample encode the identical CDR3. The rearrangement joins TRBV12-3 or TRBV12-4 to TRBJ2-2; TRBD2 is a possible D gene (6 bases). The V end was cut by 2 bases, the J end by 9 bases, with 25 bases between. CDR3 length: 18 amino acids. DNA of the CDR3: TGTGCCAGCAGTTTACTGGCGGGGACCACGAGGGTTGACCGGGAGCTGTTTTTT. It encodes CASSLLAGTTRVDRELFF.

Note on this clone: This may be a read error, as it is one base from a much larger clone. This chain uses TRBV4-2 with TRBJ2-5, with D hard to call. Trimming removed 1 base at V and 5 bases at J, with 11 bases between. This CDR3 comprises 14 residues. Germline assignment: CDR1 LGHNA and CDR2 YNFKEQ. DNA of the CDR3: TGTGCCAGCAGCCAAGGTACTGGTGTCGAGACCCAGTACTTC. It is translated as CASSQGTGVETQYF.

This clone showed up many times. This chain joins TRBV18 and TRBJ2-1, with D hard to call. CDR3 length: 14 residues. Trimming took 4 bases from V and 5 from J, leaving 12 bases between them. Looked up from germline, CDR1 is KGHSH and CDR2 is LQKENI. CDR3 region: CASSRLTIDNEQFF. Here the CDR3 DNA reads TGTGCCAGCTCACGTTTAACTATCGACAATGAGCAGTTCTTC.

In its sample, this clone was seen a few times. The CDR3 nucleotides are TGTGCCAGCAGCCAAACCCCACAGGTAAGCTCCTACGAGCAGTACTTC. Its protein product is CASSQTPQVSSYEQYF. The V and J genes are TRBV12-3 or TRBV12-4 and TRBJ2-7; D possibly corresponds to TRBD1 (5 bases). V was cut by 6 bases and J by 0 bases, with 18 bases left in between. This CDR3 has 16 amino acids.

The rearrangement links TRBV11-1 to TRBJ2-7, with D uncertain. The CDR3 is made up of 16 amino acids. The V and J ends lost 6 bases and 3 bases respectively, with 21 bases between them. The germline V gene encodes CDR1 SGHAT and CDR2 FQDESV (reference sequence). For the CDR3, the DNA is TGTGCCAGCAGTCCTACATCCGGTACAGAGAACTACGAGCAGTACTTC. It yields the protein CASSPTSGTENYEQYF. The full variable domain, rest sourced from reference TRBV11-1 and TRBJ2-7, is EAEVAQSPRYKITEKSQAVAFWCDPISGHATLYWYRQILGQGPELLVQFQDESVVDDSQLPKDRFSAERLKGVDSTLKIQPAELGDSAMYLCASSPTSGTENYEQYFGPGTRLTVT.

The chain uses TRBV6-1 and TRBJ2-5, with 8 bases lining up with TRBD2. In germline, CDR1 is MNHNS, CDR2 SASEGT. The V segment lost 5 bases and the J segment 2 bases; nucleotides outside the gene matches: 10. The CDR3 is made up of 16 amino acids. For the CDR3, the DNA is TGTGCCAGCAGTCCCGGGACTAGGGGGACGCAAGAGACCCAGTACTTC. It is translated as CASSPGTRGTQETQYF.

This clone was counted between two and nine times. The chain employs TRBV12-3 or TRBV12-4 and TRBJ1-1, with TRBD1 as a possible D gene (5 bases). This CDR3 is built from 14 residues. The V and J ends lost 5 bases and 4 bases respectively, with 14 bases between them. CDR3 region: CASSPHYGATEAFF. The CDR3 DNA reads as TGTGCCAGCAGTCCCCATTACGGGGCCACTGAAGCTTTCTTT.

This clone was counted at least ten times. This may stem from a read error, because a much larger clone lies one nucleotide away. The rearrangement joins TRBV12-3 or TRBV12-4 to TRBJ1-2; maybe TRBD1 (5 bases). CDR3 length equals 15 residues. In DNA, the CDR3 is TGTGCCAGCGGTTTAGAGGGAGGGGTTAGCTATGGCTACACCTTC. It codes for CASGLEGGVSYGYTF.

Many counts were recorded for this clone. This CDR3 is CASSPDRGSTETQYF. The CDR3 DNA follows: TGTGCCAGCAGTCCAGACAGGGGATCCACGGAGACCCAGTACTTC. The V call is TRBV12-3 or TRBV12-4, the J call TRBJ2-5, with 8 bases that match TRBD1. The CDR3 extends over 15 amino acids. Trimming removed 5 bases from V and 5 bases from J; junction bases left unmatched: 10.

For this clone: This may arise from a read error, as a much more abundant clone is one base away. The chain carries TRBV2 and TRBJ2-3, with D uncertain. Germline V gene lookup returns CDR1 SNHLY and CDR2 FYNNEI. The CDR3 loop spans 10 amino acids. The CDR3 nucleotides are TGTGCCAGAAGTGATCATACGCAGTATTTT. As protein: CARSDHTQYF.

There are many counts of this clone. The rearrangement uses TRBV9 and TRBJ2-5, with TRBD1 as a possible D gene (7 bases). CDR3 length equals 18 residues. Trimming pared 0 bases from V and 2 bases from J, leaving 20 bases between. Germline V lookup: CDR1 SGDLS, CDR2 YYNGEE. The CDR3 is CASSVGLFGRQGQETQYF. CDR3 coding DNA: TGTGCCAGCAGCGTAGGTCTATTCGGGAGACAGGGTCAAGAGACCCAGTACTTC.

The sample holds many counts of this clone. The rearrangement uses TRBV5-4 and TRBJ1-3; no clear D. CDR3 size: 15 residues. The ends were cut back, 0 bases at V and 0 bases at J, with 7 bases in the middle. In germline, CDR1 is SGHNT, CDR2 YYREEE (reference sequence). CDR3 residues: CASSLDRTSGNTIYF. Here the CDR3 DNA reads TGTGCCAGCAGCTTGGACAGAACCTCTGGAAACACCATATATTTT. Variable domain in full (rest from reference TRBV5-4 and TRBJ1-3): ETGVTQSPTHLIKTRGQQVTLRCSSQSGHNTVSWYQQALGQGPQFIFQYYREEENGRGNFPPRFSGLQFPNYSSELNVNALELDDSALYLCASSLDRTSGNTIYFGEGSWLTVV.